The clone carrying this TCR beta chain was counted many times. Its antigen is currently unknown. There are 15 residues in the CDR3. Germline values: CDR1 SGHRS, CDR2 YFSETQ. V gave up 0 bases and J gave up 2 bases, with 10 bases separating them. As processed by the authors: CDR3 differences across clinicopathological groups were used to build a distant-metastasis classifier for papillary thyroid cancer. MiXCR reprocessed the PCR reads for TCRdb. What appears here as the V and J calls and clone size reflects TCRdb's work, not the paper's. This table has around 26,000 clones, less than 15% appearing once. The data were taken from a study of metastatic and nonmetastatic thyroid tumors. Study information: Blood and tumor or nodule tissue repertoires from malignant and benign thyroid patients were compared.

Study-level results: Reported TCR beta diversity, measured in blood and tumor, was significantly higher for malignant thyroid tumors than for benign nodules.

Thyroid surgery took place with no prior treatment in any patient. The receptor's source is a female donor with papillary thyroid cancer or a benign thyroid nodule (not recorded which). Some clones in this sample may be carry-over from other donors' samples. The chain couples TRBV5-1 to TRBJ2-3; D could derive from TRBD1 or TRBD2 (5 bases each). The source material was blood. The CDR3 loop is CASSLGQGATDTQYF. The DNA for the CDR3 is TGCGCCAGCAGCTTGGGGCAGGGAGCCACAGATACGCAGTATTTT. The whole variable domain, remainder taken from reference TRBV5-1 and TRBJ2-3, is KAGVTQTPRYLIKTRGQQVTLSCSPISGHRSVSWYQQTPGQGLQFLFEYFSETQRNKGNFPGRFSGRQFSNSRSEMNVSTLELGDSALYLCASSLGQGATDTQYFGPGTRLTVL.